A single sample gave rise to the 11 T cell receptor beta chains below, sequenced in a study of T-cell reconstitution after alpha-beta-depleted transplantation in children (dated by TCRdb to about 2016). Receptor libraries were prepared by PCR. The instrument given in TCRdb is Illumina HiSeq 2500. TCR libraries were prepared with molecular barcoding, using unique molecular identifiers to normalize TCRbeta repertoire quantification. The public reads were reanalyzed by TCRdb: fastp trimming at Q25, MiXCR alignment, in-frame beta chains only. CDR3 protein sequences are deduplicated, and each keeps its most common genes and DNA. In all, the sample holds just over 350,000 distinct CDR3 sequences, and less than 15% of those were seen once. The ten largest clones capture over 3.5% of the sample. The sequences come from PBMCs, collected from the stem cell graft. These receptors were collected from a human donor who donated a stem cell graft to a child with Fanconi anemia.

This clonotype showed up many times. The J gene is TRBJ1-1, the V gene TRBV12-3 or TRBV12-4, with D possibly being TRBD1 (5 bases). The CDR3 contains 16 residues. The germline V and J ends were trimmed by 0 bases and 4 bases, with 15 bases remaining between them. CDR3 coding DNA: TGTGCCAGCAGTTTAGCGACAGCCCTGGGGGGCACTGAAGCTTTCTTT. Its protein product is CASSLATALGGTEAFF.

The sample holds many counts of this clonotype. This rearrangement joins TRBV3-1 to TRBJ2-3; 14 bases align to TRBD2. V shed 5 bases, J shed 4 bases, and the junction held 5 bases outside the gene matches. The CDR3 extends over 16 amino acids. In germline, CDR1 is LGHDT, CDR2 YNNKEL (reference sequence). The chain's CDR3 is CASSFQTSGGADTQYF. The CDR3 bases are TGTGCCAGCAGCTTCCAGACTAGCGGGGGGGCAGATACGCAGTATTTT.

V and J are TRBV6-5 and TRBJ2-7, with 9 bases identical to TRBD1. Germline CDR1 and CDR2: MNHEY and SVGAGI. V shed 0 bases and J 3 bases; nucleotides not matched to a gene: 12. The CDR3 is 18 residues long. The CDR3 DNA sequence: TGTGCCAGCAGTTACTCGAGTACTGGGACAGGGTTGGACTACGAGCAGTACTTC. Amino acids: CASSYSSTGTGLDYEQYF.

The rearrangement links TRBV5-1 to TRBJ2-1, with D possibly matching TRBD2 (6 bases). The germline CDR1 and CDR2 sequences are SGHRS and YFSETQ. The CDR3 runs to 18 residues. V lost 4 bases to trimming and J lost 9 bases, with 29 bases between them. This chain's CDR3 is CASSVRGSLREYASEQFF. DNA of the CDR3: TGCGCCAGCAGCGTCCGGGGGTCCCTCCGGGAGTATGCAAGTGAGCAGTTCTTC. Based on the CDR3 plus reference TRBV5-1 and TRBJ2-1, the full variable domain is KAGVTQTPRYLIKTRGQQVTLSCSPISGHRSVSWYQQTPGQGLQFLFEYFSETQRNKGNFPGRFSGRQFSNSRSEMNVSTLELGDSALYLCASSVRGSLREYASEQFFGPGTRLTVL.

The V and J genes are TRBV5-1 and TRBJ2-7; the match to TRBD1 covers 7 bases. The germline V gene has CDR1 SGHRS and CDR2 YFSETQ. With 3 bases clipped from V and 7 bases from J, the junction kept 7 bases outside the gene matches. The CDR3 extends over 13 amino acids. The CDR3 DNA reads TGCGCCAGCAGCTCGGGACAGTTTGAGGAGCAGTACTTC. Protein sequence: CASSSGQFEEQYF.

The CDR3 region has the DNA TGCGCCAGCAGCCGTATAGGGGCAGGGGACCCTTATCCCATATATTTT. Amino acid sequence: CASSRIGAGDPYPIYF. This chain connects TRBV4-3 to TRBJ1-3, with D maybe TRBD1 (6 bases). V was pared by 4 bases and J by 11 bases, with 24 bases between. Germline V gene data show CDR1 as LGHNA and CDR2 as YSLEER. This CDR3 is 16 amino acids long.

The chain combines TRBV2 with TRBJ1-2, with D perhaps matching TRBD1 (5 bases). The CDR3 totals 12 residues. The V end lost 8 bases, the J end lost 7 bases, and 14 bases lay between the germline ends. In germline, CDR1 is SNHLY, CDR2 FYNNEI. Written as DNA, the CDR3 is TGTGCCAGCTCCATAACGAGGGGTGGCTACACCTTC. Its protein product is CASSITRGGYTF.

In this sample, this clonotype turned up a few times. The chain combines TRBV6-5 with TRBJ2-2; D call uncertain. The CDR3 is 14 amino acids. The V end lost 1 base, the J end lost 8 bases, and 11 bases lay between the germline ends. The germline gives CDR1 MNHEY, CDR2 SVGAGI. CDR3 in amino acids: CASSYYPLPGELFF. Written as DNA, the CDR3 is TGTGCCAGCAGTTACTATCCCCTCCCGGGGGAGCTGTTTTTT.

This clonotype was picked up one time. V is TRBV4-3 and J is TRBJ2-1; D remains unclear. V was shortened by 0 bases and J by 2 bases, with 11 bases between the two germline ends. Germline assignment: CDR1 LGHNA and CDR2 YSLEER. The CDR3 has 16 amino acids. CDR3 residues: CASSQDWTVPYNEQFF. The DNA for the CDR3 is TGCGCCAGCAGCCAAGATTGGACGGTACCCTACAATGAGCAGTTCTTC.

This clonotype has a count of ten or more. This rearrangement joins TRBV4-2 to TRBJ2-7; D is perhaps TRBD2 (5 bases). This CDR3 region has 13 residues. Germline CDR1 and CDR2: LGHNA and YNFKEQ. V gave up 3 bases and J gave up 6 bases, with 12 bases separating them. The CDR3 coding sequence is TGTGCCAGCAGCCAGGGCCGGGGTTCCGAGCAGTACGTC. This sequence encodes CASSQGRGSEQYV.

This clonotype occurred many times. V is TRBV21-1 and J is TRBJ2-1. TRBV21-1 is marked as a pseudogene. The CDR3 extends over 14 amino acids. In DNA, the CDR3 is TGTGCCAGCAGCAACGAGAACTCCTACAATGAGCAGTTCTTC. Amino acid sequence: CASSNENSYNEQFF.